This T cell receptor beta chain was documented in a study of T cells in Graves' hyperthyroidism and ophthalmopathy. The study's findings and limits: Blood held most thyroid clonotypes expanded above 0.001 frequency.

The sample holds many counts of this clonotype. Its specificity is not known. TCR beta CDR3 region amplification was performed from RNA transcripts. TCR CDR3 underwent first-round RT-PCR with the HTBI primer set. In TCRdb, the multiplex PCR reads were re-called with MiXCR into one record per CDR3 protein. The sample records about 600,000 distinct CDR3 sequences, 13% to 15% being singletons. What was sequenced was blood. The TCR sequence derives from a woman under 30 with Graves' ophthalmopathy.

The CDR3: CASSSTGRGGTGELFF. In DNA, the CDR3 is TGTGCCAGCAGCTCTACCGGTCGTGGGGGTACCGGGGAGCTGTTTTTT. The V and J genes are TRBV7-3 and TRBJ2-2; D assignment may be TRBD1 or TRBD2 (5 bases each). The CDR3 is made up of 16 amino acids. Per the germline V gene, CDR1 is SGHTA and CDR2 is FQGTGA. Deletions cut 4 bases from V and 5 bases from J, with 17 bases between.